This T cell receptor beta chain comes out of a study of radiotherapy plus CTLA-4 blockade in lung cancer (dated by TCRdb to the late 2010s). For the wider study: Objective responses were observed in more than 15% of enrolled patients, and disease control was achieved in around 30%.

CDR1 and CDR2 are drawn from the germline V gene: MNHNS, SASEGT. Taken from cysteine to phenylalanine, the CDR3 has 13 residues. Kept here is only the CDR3 DNA, which spans 39 bases and is read in frame from base 1. V sheds 2 bases and J sheds 2 bases, leaving 7 bases between their ends. Here is what the overall study found, with its caveats: The strongest predictors of response, as reported, were early dynamic changes in blood T cell clones along with a rise in serum interferon-beta after radiation. After treatment with radiotherapy and ipilimumab, TCR clones that originated in tumors expanded in peripheral blood.

Libraries were prepared through the immunoSEQ multiplex PCR assay. TCRdb provides this immuneACCESS table in a form limited to in-frame rearrangements. Some clones are lacking; in checked studies, under half of them reflect an unresolved V gene, and why the rest are absent is not known. Recorded for this sample are roughly 90,000 clones; 70% to 90% of them occurred a single time. 4.9% of the sample goes to the ten largest clones. Comment on this clone: Its recognized antigen is unknown. Per-base qualities were not stored, and no clone one base away is much larger.

Focal radiation therapy combined with CTLA-4 blockade (ipilimumab) was tested in patients with chemo-refractory metastatic non-small-cell lung cancer. This chain joins TRBV6-1 to TRBJ2-7, and perhaps TRBD1 as D gene, on 6 matching bases. This specimen consisted of peripheral blood, obtained from a patient treated with radiotherapy plus ipilimumab. The clonotype was recovered from a human donor with non-small cell lung cancer that progressed on radiotherapy plus ipilimumab. In nucleotides, the sequence is TGTGCCAGCAGTGAAAACAGGGCCTACGAGCAGTACTTC. Translated, this is CASSENRAYEQYF.